This TCR beta chain stems from a study of T cells in Graves' hyperthyroidism and ophthalmopathy. TCR beta CDR3 sequences were amplified from RNA transcripts. The HTBI primer set served for first-round RT-PCR of the TCR CDR3. Each CDR3 protein gets one entry after TCRdb re-called the multiplex PCR reads with MiXCR. The sample lists about 380,000 distinct CDR3 sequences; less than 20% were seen once. Germline V gives CDR1 MNHNS, CDR2 SASEGT. V lost 7 bases and J lost 3; bases outside the gene matches: 2. The CDR3 has 13 residues. Patients were excluded for uncontrolled infection, other autoimmune disease, pregnancy or lactation. Orbital computed tomography and thyroid ultrasound, together with serum TRAb and thyroxine and clinical symptoms, were used for diagnoses. This clonotype occurred a few times.

The origin of this receptor is a man aged 18 to 30 with Graves' ophthalmopathy. This rearrangement joins TRBV6-1 to TRBJ2-7; 11 nucleotides agree with TRBD1. Sample: blood. The DNA for the CDR3 is TGTGCCAGCAAGGGACAGGGGGGCTACGAGCAGTACTTC. Encoded protein: CASKGQGGYEQYF.